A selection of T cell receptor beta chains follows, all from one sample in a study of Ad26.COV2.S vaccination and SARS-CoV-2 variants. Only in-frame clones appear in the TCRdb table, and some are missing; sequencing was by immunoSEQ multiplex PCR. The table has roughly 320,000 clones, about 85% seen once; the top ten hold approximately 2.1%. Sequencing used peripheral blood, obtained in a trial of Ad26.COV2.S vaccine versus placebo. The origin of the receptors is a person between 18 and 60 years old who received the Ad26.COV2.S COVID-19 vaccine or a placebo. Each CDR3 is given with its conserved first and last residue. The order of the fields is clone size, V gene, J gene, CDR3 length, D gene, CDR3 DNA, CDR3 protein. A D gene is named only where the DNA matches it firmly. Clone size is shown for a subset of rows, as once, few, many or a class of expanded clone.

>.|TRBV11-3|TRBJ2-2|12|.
TGTGCCAGCAGCTTACAGGCCGGGGAGCTGTTTTTT
CASSLQAGELFF
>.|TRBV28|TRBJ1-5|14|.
TGTGCCAGCCGAAGCGTGAGGCTAAATCAGCCCCAGCATTTT
CASRSVRLNQPQHF
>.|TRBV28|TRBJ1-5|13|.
TGTGCCAGCAGCACGACGACGGCCTGGCCCCAGCATTTT
CASSTTTAWPQHF
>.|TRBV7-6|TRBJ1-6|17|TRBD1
TGTGCCAGCAGCTTAGCGGGACAGCCTACAACCAATTCACCCCTCCACTTT
CASSLAGQPTTNSPLHF
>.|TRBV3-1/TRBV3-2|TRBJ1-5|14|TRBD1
TGTGCCAGCAGCCAAGTAGGGGGCAGTCAGCCCCAGCATTTT
CASSQVGGSQPQHF
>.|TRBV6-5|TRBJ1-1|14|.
TGTGCCAGCAGGGGAGGACACATGAACACTGAAGCTTTCTTT
CASRGGHMNTEAFF
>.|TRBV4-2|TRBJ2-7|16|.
TGTGCCAGCAGCCCCCCGGGTGCAGCAGGAGTCTACGAGCAGTACTTC
CASSPPGAAGVYEQYF
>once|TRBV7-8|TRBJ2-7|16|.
TGTGCCAGCAGCCTATGGTTTGGGGGCCCCGACTACGAGCAGTACTTC
CASSLWFGGPDYEQYF
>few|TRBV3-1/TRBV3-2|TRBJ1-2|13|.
TGTGCCAGCAGCCAACAGGAAAACTATGGCTACACCTTC
CASSQQENYGYTF
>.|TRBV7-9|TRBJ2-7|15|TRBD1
TGTGCCAGCAGCCCTACCGGGACAGGGGGGAGTGAGCAGTACTTC
CASSPTGTGGSEQYF
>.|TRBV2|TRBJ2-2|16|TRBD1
TGTGCCAGCAGCCCCGGGACAGCCGCGAACACCGGGGAGCTGTTTTTT
CASSPGTAANTGELFF
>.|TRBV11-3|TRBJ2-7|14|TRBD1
TGTGCCAGCAGCTCGGGGACAGAACACTACGAGCAGTACTTC
CASSSGTEHYEQYF
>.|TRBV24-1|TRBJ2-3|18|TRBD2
TGTGCCACCAGTGATCCCGGGACTAGCGGGGGGGCGGGAGATACGCAGTATTTT
CATSDPGTSGGAGDTQYF
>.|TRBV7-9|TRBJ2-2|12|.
TGTGCCAGCAGCCCGAACACCGGGGAGCTGTTTTTT
CASSPNTGELFF
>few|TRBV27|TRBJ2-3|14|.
TGTGCCAGCAGTTTATCGAGAAACACAGATACGCAGTATTTT
CASSLSRNTDTQYF
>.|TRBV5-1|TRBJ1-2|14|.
TGCGCCAGCAGCTTGGTTCCAGTCAACTATGGCTACACCTTC
CASSLVPVNYGYTF
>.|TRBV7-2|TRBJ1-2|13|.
TGTGCCAGCAGCGGCCGAGGGGACTATGGCTACACCTTC
CASSGRGDYGYTF
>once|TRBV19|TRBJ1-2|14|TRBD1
TGTGCCAGCGCCCCGGACAGGGGCTACTATGGCTACACCTTC
CASAPDRGYYGYTF
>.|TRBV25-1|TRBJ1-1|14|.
TGTGCCAGCAGTGAGGGGTTTATGAACACTGAAGCTTTCTTT
CASSEGFMNTEAFF
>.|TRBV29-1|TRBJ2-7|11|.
TGCAGCGTTGAAGATCTGAGTAGGCAGTACTTC
CSVEDLSRQYF
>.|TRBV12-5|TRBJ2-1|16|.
TGTGCTAGTGGGCAGGTACCAGCTCTGGGATTCTATGAGCAGTTCTTC
CASGQVPALGFYEQFF
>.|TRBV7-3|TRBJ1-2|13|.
TGTGCCAGCAGCTTAAATTATTTCTGGGGCTACACCTTC
CASSLNYFWGYTF
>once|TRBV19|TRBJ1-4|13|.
TGTGCCAGTATGGAAATAAACACATTTCGGGAGTTTTTT
CASMEINTFREFF
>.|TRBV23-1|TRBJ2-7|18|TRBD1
TGCGCCAGCAGTCACATGACAGGGAACCTGATAAACTCCTACGAGCAGTACTTC
CASSHMTGNLINSYEQYF
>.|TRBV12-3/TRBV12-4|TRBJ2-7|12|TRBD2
TGTGCCAGCCGCGGGAGGGGCTACGAGCAGTACTTC
CASRGRGYEQYF
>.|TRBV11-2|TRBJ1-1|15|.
TGTGCCAGCAGCTTCCTTCGACAGCGGGGGACTGAAGCTTTCTTT
CASSFLRQRGTEAFF
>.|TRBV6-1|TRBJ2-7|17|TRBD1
TGTGCCAGCAGTGAAGCGCGTGGGACAGGGATCGCCTACGAGCAGTACTTC
CASSEARGTGIAYEQYF
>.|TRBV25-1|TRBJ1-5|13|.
TGTGCCAGCAGTGTTGACCTCAATCAGCCCCAGCATTTT
CASSVDLNQPQHF
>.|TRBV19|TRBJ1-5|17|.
TGTGCCAGTAGTATAGAGTTAATGGGTAGTAGCGCGCGGCCCCAGCATTTT
CASSIELMGSSARPQHF
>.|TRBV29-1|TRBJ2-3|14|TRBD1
TGCAGCGTTGAACAGGGGGCGATTTCTGATACGCAGTATTTT
CSVEQGAISDTQYF
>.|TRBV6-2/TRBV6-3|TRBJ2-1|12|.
TGTGCCAGCAGTTCAGGGGTCAATGAGCAGTTCTTC
CASSSGVNEQFF
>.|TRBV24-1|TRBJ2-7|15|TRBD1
TGTGCCACCAGTGAGTCCGGGACAGGTGGGCTCGAGCAGTACTTC
CATSESGTGGLEQYF
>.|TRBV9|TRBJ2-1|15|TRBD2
TGTGCCAGCAGCGCGCGGGGGGATTACTACAATGAGCAGTTCTTC
CASSARGDYYNEQFF
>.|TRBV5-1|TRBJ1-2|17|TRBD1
TGCGCCAGCAGCTTGGGGGACAGGGCTAATCAGTTCTATGGCTACACCTTC
CASSLGDRANQFYGYTF
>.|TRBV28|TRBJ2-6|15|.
TGTGCCAGCAGTGGGGCCAGCTCTGGGGCCAACGTCCTGACTTTC
CASSGASSGANVLTF
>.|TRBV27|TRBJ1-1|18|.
TGTGCCAGCAGTCCGAGGACGTTTCTAGGCTGGATGGACACTGAAGCTTTCTTT
CASSPRTFLGWMDTEAFF
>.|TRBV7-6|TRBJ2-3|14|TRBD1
TGTGCCAGCAGCGGAGGACAGGAGGCAGATACGCAGTATTTT
CASSGGQEADTQYF
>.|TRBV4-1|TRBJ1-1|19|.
TGCGCCAGCAGCCAAGGCAGGTACCAGGGATCCTTACGTGGCACTGAAGCTTTCTTT
CASSQGRYQGSLRGTEAFF
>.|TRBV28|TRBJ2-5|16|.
TGTGCCAGCAGTCCCGGTTGGGGGCGGGGAGGAGAGACCCAGTACTTC
CASSPGWGRGGETQYF
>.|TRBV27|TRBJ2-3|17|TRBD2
TGTGCCAGCACCCAAAACTACTTCGGGAGGATCGCAGATACGCAGTATTTT
CASTQNYFGRIADTQYF
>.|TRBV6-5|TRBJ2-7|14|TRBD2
TGTGCCAGCAGTTACGGTCTAGCGGGGTTCGAGCAGTACTTC
CASSYGLAGFEQYF
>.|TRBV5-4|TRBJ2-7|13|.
TGTGCCAGCAGCCGCCCGGAGGGGGGCGAGCAGTACTTC
CASSRPEGGEQYF
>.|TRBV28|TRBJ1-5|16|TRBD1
TGTGCCAGCAGTTTAACCGGGACAGGGGTTTATCAGCCCCAGCATTTT
CASSLTGTGVYQPQHF
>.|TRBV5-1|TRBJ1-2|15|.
TGCGCCAGCCGCTCCTATGGTTTTCAGGGACATTTCTACACCTTC
CASRSYGFQGHFYTF
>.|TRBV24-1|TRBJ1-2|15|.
TGTGCCACCAGTGACCGTACAGCTTCTGGTTATGGCTACACCTTC
CATSDRTASGYGYTF
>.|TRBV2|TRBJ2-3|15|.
TGTGCCAGCAGTGATGTGGGGGCCAACACAGATACGCAGTATTTT
CASSDVGANTDTQYF
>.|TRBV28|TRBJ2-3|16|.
TGTGCCAGCAGTCCACAGGGTTATATGGGCACAGATACGCAGTATTTT
CASSPQGYMGTDTQYF
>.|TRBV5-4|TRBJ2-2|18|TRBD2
TGTGCCAGCAGCTTGGGGTCGGCGCGCGGGGGGGCCGGCGGGGAGCTGTTTTTT
CASSLGSARGGAGGELFF
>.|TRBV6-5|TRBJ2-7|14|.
TGTGCCAGCAGTTATAGGACAGCAGGGCCCGAGCAGTACTTC
CASSYRTAGPEQYF
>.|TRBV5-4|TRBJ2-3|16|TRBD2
TGTGCCAGCAGCCCTAGGACTAGCGGGGACACAGATACGCAGTATTTT
CASSPRTSGDTDTQYF
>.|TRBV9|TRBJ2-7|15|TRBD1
TGTGCCAGCAGCGTAGGTACAGGGGGGTATTACGAGCAGTACTTC
CASSVGTGGYYEQYF
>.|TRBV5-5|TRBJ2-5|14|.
TGTGCCAGCAGCTTGGTGGCGGGCCTGGAGACCCAGTACTTC
CASSLVAGLETQYF
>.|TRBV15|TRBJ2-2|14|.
TGTGCCACCAGCTTAGATCCGGTTAGTGGGGAGCTGTTTTTT
CATSLDPVSGELFF